A single sample gave rise to the 18 T cell receptor beta chains below, sequenced in a study of technical replicates of blood from a few donors. Only in-frame clones appear in the TCRdb table, and some are missing; sequencing was by immunoSEQ multiplex PCR. The sample lists 75,000 to 100,000 clones, roughly 96% occurring once. Source material: T cells isolated from PBMCs. The source is a human donor in good health.

This clone appeared once. This sequence joins TRBV9 and TRBJ1-1; TRBD1 agrees at 8 bases. Germline trimming cut 3 bases from V and 0 bases from J; bases unmatched to any gene: 7. Germline assignment: CDR1 SGDLS and CDR2 YYNGEE. This CDR3 region has 16 residues. CDR3 sequence reads: CASSDPEDRVNTEAFF. The CDR3 DNA sequence: TGTGCCAGCAGCGACCCGGAGGACAGGGTGAACACTGAAGCTTTCTTT.

The rearrangement joins TRBV7-9 to TRBJ2-3; 9 bases agree with TRBD2. CDR3 length: 15 amino acids. Per the germline V gene, CDR1 is SEHNR and CDR2 is FQNEAQ (reference sequence). V was pared by 3 bases and J by 2 bases, with 3 bases of the junction left unmatched. The CDR3 sequence: CASSFPSGNTDTQYF. CDR3 DNA sequence: TGTGCCAGCAGCTTCCCTAGCGGGAACACAGATACGCAGTATTTT. Supplemented by reference TRBV7-9 and TRBJ2-3, the full variable domain reads DTGVSQNPRHKITKRGQNVTFRCDPISEHNRLYWYRQTLGQGPEFLTYFQNEAQLEKSRLLSDRFSAERPKGSFSTLEIQRTEQGDSAMYLCASSFPSGNTDTQYFGPGTRLTVL.

This chain joins TRBV20-1 and TRBJ1-3; D unresolved. The CDR3 length is 11 residues. Germline V gives CDR1 DFQATT, CDR2 SNEGSKA (reference sequence). Trimming left V 0 bases short and J 5 bases short, with 2 bases between. The CDR3 sequence is CSARDRNTIYF. For the CDR3, the DNA is TGCAGTGCTAGAGACAGAAACACCATATATTTT.

V and J are TRBV10-3 and TRBJ2-5; 10 nucleotides line up with TRBD1. V lost 6 bases, J lost 1 base, and 2 bases stayed unmatched. Germline V gene lookup returns CDR1 ENHRY and CDR2 SYGVKD. This CDR3 has 14 residues. Here the CDR3 reads CAIRGTGVQETQYF. Written as DNA, the CDR3 is TGTGCCATCAGGGGGACAGGGGTCCAAGAGACCCAGTACTTC.

This chain uses TRBV7-7 with TRBJ2-1; D might be TRBD1 (5 bases). V lost 5 bases and J 4 bases, leaving 9 bases between the germline ends. Germline V gene lookup returns CDR1 SSHAT and CDR2 FNYEAQ (reference sequence). The CDR3 sequence is 13 residues long. The CDR3 loop is CASSVDRYNEQFF. The DNA for the CDR3 is TGTGCCAGCAGCGTAGACAGATACAATGAGCAGTTCTTC. The full variable domain, with the rest looked up from reference TRBV7-7 and TRBJ2-1, is GAGVSQSPRYKVTKRGQDVTLRCDPISSHATLYWYQQALGQGPEFLTYFNYEAQPDKSGLPSDRFSAERPEGSISTLTIQRTEQRDSAMYRCASSVDRYNEQFFGPGTRLTVL.

The rearrangement uses TRBV7-8 and TRBJ2-1, with 9 bases fitting TRBD1. This CDR3 comprises 16 residues. Germline V CDR1 and CDR2: SGHVS, FQNEAQ. V was pared by 4 bases and J by 10 bases, with 14 bases of the junction left unmatched. In nucleotides, the CDR3 is TGTGCCAGCAGCTCGCCGGTGGGACAGGGAAGGTCCGAGCAGTTCTTC. This encodes CASSSPVGQGRSEQFF.

This CDR3 reads CASSLALGGRGLDEQYF. The CDR3 DNA is TGTGCCAGCAGCTTAGCGCTGGGGGGACGAGGGCTCGACGAGCAGTACTTC. The rearrangement links TRBV7-6 to TRBJ2-7, with TRBD2 as a possible D gene (6 bases). CDR3 length: 17 amino acids. Germline CDR1 reads SGHVS; CDR2 reads FNYEAQ. The V gene lost 0 bases and the J gene lost 5 bases, with 20 bases spanning the gap.

This clone came up once. The V call is TRBV5-4, the J call TRBJ2-1; 14 nucleotides align to TRBD2. Germline assignment: CDR1 SGHNT and CDR2 YYREEE (reference sequence). The CDR3 loop spans 16 amino acids. Trimming took 4 bases from V and 3 from J; bases not matched to a gene: 3. In nucleotides, the CDR3 is TGTGCCAGCAGCCTAGGGACTAGCGGGAGCTACAATGAGCAGTTCTTC. It is translated as CASSLGTSGSYNEQFF.

This rearrangement joins TRBV10-1 to TRBJ2-5; possibly TRBD1 for D (5 bases). V dropped 3 bases and J dropped 3 bases, with 11 bases sitting between them. This CDR3 contains 14 residues. Germline values: CDR1 WNHNN, CDR2 SYGVQD (reference sequence). CDR3 loop: CASSDSLREETQYF. The CDR3 region has the DNA TGCGCCAGCAGTGATTCCCTCAGGGAAGAGACCCAGTACTTC.

The chain has TRBV29-1 and TRBJ2-1, with 12 bases lining up with TRBD2. The CDR3 is made up of 14 amino acids. The V and J ends lost 6 bases and 8 bases, in that order; junction bases with no gene match: 8. Germline CDR1 reads SQVTM; CDR2 reads ANQGSEA. As DNA, the CDR3 is TGCAGCGTGGTGACTAGCGGGAGTAACTATGAGCAGTTCTTC. Its translation: CSVVTSGSNYEQFF.

The J gene is TRBJ1-5, the V gene TRBV28; 9 bases align to TRBD1. Losses at the gene ends were 2 bases for V and 0 bases for J; bases not matched to a gene: 8. Germline V gene data show CDR1 as MDHEN and CDR2 as SYDVKM. The length of the CDR3 is 18 residues. The CDR3 loop is CASSLPGQGRISNQPQHF. CDR3 in DNA: TGTGCCAGCAGTTTACCGGGACAGGGACGAATTAGCAATCAGCCCCAGCATTTT.

This clone has only one observation. The same CDR3 arises from other DNA sequences in this sample as well. This chain links TRBV28 with TRBJ2-7, with 10 bases lining up with TRBD2. After removal of 6 bases from V and 4 bases from J, the junction contained 6 bases not matched to a gene. This CDR3 contains 14 residues. Germline V gene sequence: CDR1 MDHEN, CDR2 SYDVKM. The chain's CDR3 is CASRPPSGSYEQYF. CDR3 in DNA: TGTGCCAGCAGGCCGCCTAGCGGGAGTTACGAGCAGTACTTC.

The CDR3: CASNRASNEKLFF. CDR3 nucleotides: TGCGCCAGCAATCGAGCCTCTAATGAAAAACTGTTTTTT. The chain is built from TRBV10-1 and TRBJ1-4; D gene unclear. Germline CDR1 WNHNN, CDR2 SYGVQD (reference sequence). The germline V and J ends were trimmed by 7 bases and 3 bases, with 9 bases remaining between them. This CDR3 is 13 amino acids long.

The rearrangement joins TRBV7-3 to TRBJ1-1; the D is unclear. Trimming removed 5 bases from V and 2 bases from J, with 15 bases in between. This CDR3 region has 15 residues. The V gene's germline CDR1 is SGHTA and CDR2 FQGTGA. Written as DNA, the CDR3 is TGTGCCAGCAGCGCTATAAGGGAGGCCAACACTGAAGCTTTCTTT. Encoded protein: CASSAIREANTEAFF.

The chain uses TRBV19 and TRBJ2-5, with 12 bases identical to TRBD2. In germline, CDR1 is LNHDA, CDR2 SQIVND (reference sequence). The CDR3 has 16 amino acids. Germline trimming cut 5 bases from V and 5 bases from J; bases unmatched to any gene: 9. In DNA, the CDR3 is TGTGCCAGTAGTGGCCTAGCGGGAGGGTACGGGGAGACCCAGTACTTC. Encoded protein: CASSGLAGGYGETQYF.

This sequence joins TRBV20-1 and TRBJ2-7, with a possible D match to TRBD1 (6 bases). The CDR3 has 11 residues. Trimming took 7 bases from V and 6 from J, leaving 13 bases between them. The germline gives CDR1 DFQATT, CDR2 SNEGSKA (reference sequence). The CDR3, as DNA: TGCAGTGTCAGGGGTAATACCGAGCAGTACTTC. Residues: CSVRGNTEQYF.

V gene TRBV7-2 combines with J gene TRBJ2-7; possibly TRBD1 for D (6 bases). The length of the CDR3 is 15 residues. The germline CDR1 and CDR2 sequences are SGHTA and FQGNSA. V gave up 3 bases and J gave up 3 bases, with 15 bases separating them. CDR3 DNA sequence: TGTGCCAGCAGCTTTAGGGGGAGCTCAGGCTACGAGCAGTACTTC. It encodes CASSFRGSSGYEQYF.

The rearrangement joins TRBV27 to TRBJ2-7; D ambiguous. Trimming left V 6 bases short and J 2 bases short, with 14 bases between. The CDR3 runs to 14 residues. The germline gives CDR1 MNHEY, CDR2 SMNVEV (reference sequence). CDR3 in amino acids: CASRARGLAYEQYF. CDR3 sequence (DNA): TGTGCCAGCAGGGCCCGAGGTCTGGCCTACGAGCAGTACTTC.